The 30 T cell receptor beta chains listed next were all sequenced from one sample in a study of CD8+CD57+ T cells in acquired aplastic anemia (dated by TCRdb to the late 2010s). The sequencing machine was an Illumina HiSeq 2000. Genomic DNA was used as template for profiling of TCR beta VDJ combinations and CDR3 sequences. TCRdb cleaned the public reads at Q25 with fastp, built clones with MiXCR and kept in-frame beta chains. Under each unique CDR3 protein, matching rows form one entry showing the most common genes and DNA. Here the sample has some 130,000 distinct CDR3 sequences; around 48% occur a single time. 2% to 3% of the sample belongs to the ten largest clones. The sample consisted of sorted CD4+, CD8+, or CD8+CD57+ T cells (not recorded which) from PBMCs. The origin of the receptors is a human donor in good health, serving as a control.

In its sample, this clonotype was seen a few times. A single base separates this from a much larger clone, so it may be a read error. V and J are TRBV5-5 and TRBJ2-7, with D possibly matching TRBD1 (8 bases). The V end lost 0 bases, the J end lost 6 bases, and 10 bases lay between the germline ends. This CDR3 contains 13 residues. CDR1 and CDR2 (germline): SGHKS, YYEKEE (reference sequence). The CDR3 DNA is TGTGCCAGCAGCTTGGACAGGGGGGGCGAGCAGTACTTC. This encodes CASSLDRGGEQYF.

The chain recombines TRBV5-1 with TRBJ1-6, with 10 bases that match TRBD1. The CDR3 length is 18 residues. J gave up 10 bases and V 4 bases, and 17 bases lay outside the gene matches. Germline V CDR1 and CDR2: SGHRS, YFSETQ. The CDR3: CASSPGRTGGKKSSPLHF. The CDR3, as DNA: TGCGCCAGCAGCCCTGGCCGGACAGGGGGGAAGAAGAGCTCACCCCTCCACTTT.

This chain joins TRBV15 and TRBJ1-1; possible D gene TRBD1, 6 bases. V lost 3 bases to trimming and J lost 5 bases, with 10 bases between them. The length of the CDR3 is 13 residues. Germline CDR1 is LNHNV and CDR2 is YYDKDF (reference sequence). CDR3 in amino acids: CATSSKGGTEAFF. DNA of the CDR3: TGTGCCACCAGCAGCAAAGGGGGAACTGAAGCTTTCTTT.

This clonotype was observed many times. The chain is built from TRBV19 and TRBJ1-2, with D perhaps TRBD1 (6 bases). Germline V gene data show CDR1 as LNHDA and CDR2 as SQIVND (reference sequence). This CDR3 spans 14 amino acids. V was clipped by 5 bases and J by 7 bases, with 17 bases between them. The CDR3 spells CASSVATGSSGYTF. CDR3 DNA sequence: TGTGCCAGTAGTGTGGCCACAGGGAGTTCTGGCTACACCTTC.

The chain carries TRBV2 and TRBJ2-7, with TRBD2 identical over 9 bases. Germline V lookup: CDR1 SNHLY, CDR2 FYNNEI. CDR3 length: 13 amino acids. In DNA form, the CDR3 reads TGTGCCAGCAGTGAGCTAGCGGGGTACGGGCAGTACGTC. The encoded protein is CASSELAGYGQYV.

This clonotype was seen at least ten times. This chain uses TRBV7-2 with TRBJ2-5, with 11 bases that match TRBD2. Germline loops: CDR1 SGHTA, CDR2 FQGNSA. With 4 bases clipped from V and 3 bases from J, the junction kept 1 base outside the gene matches. This CDR3 spans 14 amino acids. The CDR3 loop is CASSSGLAEETQYF. CDR3 DNA sequence: TGTGCCAGCAGCTCGGGACTAGCGGAAGAGACCCAGTACTTC. Together with reference TRBV7-2 and TRBJ2-5, the CDR3 gives the full variable domain: GAGVSQSPSNKVTEKGKDVELRCDPISGHTALYWYRQSLGQGLEFLIYFQGNSAPDKSGLPSDRFSAERTGGSVSTLTIQRTQQEDSAVYLCASSSGLAEETQYFGPGTRLLVL.

On this clonotype: At one boundary the junction diverges from the germline segment, which might be a read error. This chain uses TRBV4-2 with TRBJ1-2; D remains unclear. CDR3 length: 14 residues. Germline V gene lookup returns CDR1 LGHNA and CDR2 YNFKEQ. The CDR3 is CASSQDPVGYGYAF. Here the CDR3 DNA reads TGTGCCAGCAGCCAAGATCCAGTAGGCTATGGCTACGCCTTC.

Ten or more counts support this clonotype. The chain links TRBV19 to TRBJ2-1, with 8 bases identical to TRBD1. Per the germline V gene, CDR1 is LNHDA and CDR2 is SQIVND (reference sequence). The CDR3 is made up of 15 amino acids. J was trimmed by 1 base and V by 6 bases; bases with no gene match: 5. The CDR3 DNA sequence: TGTGCCAGTAGGCTAGACAGGGGATCCTACAATGAGCAGTTCTTC. Residues: CASRLDRGSYNEQFF. The full variable domain, rest sourced from reference TRBV19 and TRBJ2-1, is DGGITQSPKYLFRKEGQNVTLSCEQNLNHDAMYWYRQDPGQGLRLIYYSQIVNDFQKGDIAEGYSVSREKKESFPLTVTSAQKNPTAFYLCASRLDRGSYNEQFFGPGTRLTVL.

V is TRBV2 and J is TRBJ2-7, with TRBD2 identical over 10 bases. This CDR3 comprises 14 residues. Germline loops: CDR1 SNHLY, CDR2 FYNNEI. With V trimmed by 1 base and J by 3 bases, 0 bases remained unmatched. The CDR3 loop reads CASSEERGGYEQYF. CDR3 nucleotide sequence: TGTGCCAGCAGTGAAGAGCGGGGGGGCTACGAGCAGTACTTC.

This clonotype was recorded many times. This chain joins TRBV3-1 and TRBJ2-7; D perhaps matches TRBD2 (5 bases). The CDR3 runs to 12 residues. The germline V gene has CDR1 LGHDT and CDR2 YNNKEL (reference sequence). V was shortened by 4 bases and J by 6 bases, with 10 bases between the two germline ends. The CDR3 region has the DNA TGTGCCAGCAGCCTGTTACGGGGCGAGCAGTACTTC. It encodes CASSLLRGEQYF.

The chain employs TRBV11-1 and TRBJ2-6; D is unclear. CDR1 and CDR2 (germline): SGHAT, FQDESV (reference sequence). V lost 7 bases, J lost 0 bases, and 19 bases lay in between. This CDR3 comprises 18 residues. As DNA, the CDR3 is TGTGCCAGCATACTCGAACCTATTGGGGTCTCTGGGGCCAACGTCCTGACTTTC. Amino acid sequence: CASILEPIGVSGANVLTF.

For this clonotype: One end of the junction fails to match germline, which may point to a read error. The rearrangement links TRBV11-2 to TRBJ1-3; a weak D match, TRBD1 (6 bases). CDR3 length: 16 amino acids. Germline CDR1 and CDR2: SGHAT and FQNNGV. The CDR3 here is CASRAMQGLSGSTIYF. DNA of the CDR3: TGTGCCAGCAGGGCGATGCAGGGGCTCTCTGGAAGCACCATATATTTT.

This rearrangement joins TRBV24-1 to TRBJ2-7; 10 bases line up with TRBD1. Germline V gives CDR1 KGHDR, CDR2 SFDVKD. There are 15 residues in the CDR3. Unmatched junction bases numbered 7, after V lost 3 bases and J lost 6 bases. CDR3 DNA sequence: TGTGCCACCAGTGATCCATCGGACAGGGGGGGCGAGCAGTACTTC. Its translation is CATSDPSDRGGEQYF.

Concerning this clonotype: Since a much larger clone is just one base distant, this may be a read error. The V call is TRBV7-6, the J call TRBJ1-1; D remains unclear. CDR3 length: 13 amino acids. CDR1 SGHVS and CDR2 FNYEAQ come from the germline V gene. The chain's CDR3 is CAGSLDVNAEAFF. The CDR3, as DNA: TGTGCCGGCAGCTTAGATGTCAACGCTGAAGCTTTCTTT.

CDR3 bases: TGTGCCAGCAAGTTAGGCTCTAGGGAGGAAAAACTGTTTTTT. Translating gives CASKLGSREEKLFF. The chain uses TRBV6-1 and TRBJ1-4; no firm D call. Germline values: CDR1 MNHNS, CDR2 SASEGT. The CDR3 totals 14 residues. V lost 7 bases and J 8 bases, leaving 17 bases between the germline ends.

At least ten counts were recorded for this clonotype. The chain carries TRBV9 and TRBJ1-1; possibly TRBD1 for D (6 bases). The germline gives CDR1 SGDLS, CDR2 YYNGEE. Between the trimmed V and J ends, which lost 0 bases and 1 base, there was a span of 10 bases. The CDR3 has 15 amino acids. The CDR3 reads CASSVAGGQNTEAFF. The CDR3 nucleotides read TGTGCCAGCAGCGTAGCTGGGGGACAGAACACTGAAGCTTTCTTT.

In its sample, this clonotype was seen many times. The chain recombines TRBV12-3 or TRBV12-4 with TRBJ1-3; tentative D call: TRBD1 (6 bases). Trimming left V 5 bases short and J 0 bases short, with 11 bases between. The CDR3 has 15 amino acids. CDR3 sequence reads: CASSHTGSSGNTIYF. The CDR3 bases are TGTGCCAGCAGTCACACAGGGAGCTCTGGAAACACCATATATTTT.

V is TRBV7-6 and J is TRBJ1-6, with 11 bases aligning to TRBD1. Trimming took 4 bases from V and 14 from J; bases not matched to a gene: 13. CDR3 length: 16 amino acids. Germline assignment: CDR1 SGHVS and CDR2 FNYEAQ. The CDR3 bases are TGTGCCAGCAGCTCTGTCACCGGGACAGGGGGAGTCGCCCTCCACTTT. This codes for CASSSVTGTGGVALHF.

This chain connects TRBV29-1 to TRBJ1-1; D may be TRBD1 (6 bases). The V gene lost 5 bases and the J gene lost 0 bases, with 16 bases spanning the gap. Germline CDR1 reads SQVTM; CDR2 reads ANQGSEA. The CDR3 runs 15 residues. In nucleotides, the CDR3 is TGCAGCGTTTTCTCAGTGGGACACGTGAACACTGAAGCTTTCTTT. Translating it yields CSVFSVGHVNTEAFF.

This sequence joins TRBV29-1 and TRBJ1-1, with a weak D call TRBD1 (6 bases). V was trimmed by 7 bases and J by 0 bases, leaving 9 bases between them. Germline V lookup: CDR1 SQVTM, CDR2 ANQGSEA. This CDR3 spans 12 amino acids. CDR3 loop: CSGGTMNTEAFF. The CDR3 bases are TGCAGCGGAGGGACAATGAACACTGAAGCTTTCTTT.

This clonotype appeared a single time. The chain has TRBV6-1 and TRBJ2-5, with 9 bases matching TRBD2. The J call is doubtful: the DNA matches TRBJ2-7 better. CDR1 is MNHNS and CDR2 is SASEGT in the germline V gene. The CDR3 is 16 amino acids. The CDR3 DNA sequence: TGTGCCAGCAGCTCACGTAGCGGGGGACCCTACTACGAGCAGTACTTC. It yields the protein CASSSRSGGPYYEQYF.

The sample holds a few counts of this clonotype. This may stem from a read error, because a much larger clone lies one nucleotide away. This rearrangement joins TRBV4-3 to TRBJ2-3, with 7 positions matching TRBD2. V shed 5 bases and J 0 bases; nucleotides not matched to a gene: 5. CDR3 size: 15 residues. Germline lookup yields CDR1 LGHNA and CDR2 YSLEER. The CDR3 DNA is TGCGCCAGCAGCAATGGCGGGGGAAGCACAGATACGCAGTATTTT. Translated, it gives CASSNGGGSTDTQYF.

This clonotype was seen only once. The chain uses TRBV9 and TRBJ1-2, with TRBD1 matching 8 bases. The CDR3 covers 16 residues. Germline CDR1 reads SGDLS; CDR2 reads YYNGEE. V lost 4 bases, J lost 3 bases, and 11 bases stayed unmatched. The CDR3 coding sequence is TGTGCCAGCAGCATACGAACAGGGGGAGAAGACTATGGCTACACCTTC. Residues: CASSIRTGGEDYGYTF.

Ten or more counts support this clonotype. The V and J genes are TRBV6-5 and TRBJ1-2; D perhaps matches TRBD1 (5 bases). The CDR3 is made up of 13 amino acids. Germline V gene data show CDR1 as MNHEY and CDR2 as SVGAGI. V lost 0 bases, J lost 8 bases, and 10 bases lay in between. The CDR3 protein is CASSYSQGSGYTF. The CDR3 DNA sequence: TGTGCCAGCAGTTACTCCCAGGGTTCAGGCTACACCTTC.

This clonotype occurred a few times. Compared with germline, one end of the junction differs, possibly owing to a read error. The chain has TRBV2 and TRBJ1-2, with D unclear. CDR1 SNHLY and CDR2 FYNNEI come from the germline V gene. The CDR3 runs 12 residues. CDR3 bases: TGTGCCATCAGTTCTCAGGATTATGGCTACACCTTC. The encoded protein is CAISSQDYGYTF. The full variable domain, in which reference TRBV2 and TRBJ1-2 provide the parts outside the CDR3, is EPEVTQTPSHQVTQMGQEVILRCVPISNHLYFYWYRQILGQKVEFLVSFYNNEISEKSEIFDDQFSVERPDGSNFTLKIRSTKLEDSAMYFCAISSQDYGYTFGSGTRLTVV.

This clonotype has just a few counts. The chain links TRBV19 to TRBJ2-7; D gene ambiguous. CDR1 LNHDA and CDR2 SQIVND come from the germline V gene (reference sequence). The CDR3 runs to 13 residues. The ends were cut back, 9 bases at V and 3 bases at J, with 15 bases in the middle. CDR3 DNA: TGTGCCAGCGGCGGAAGGGATAACTACGAGCAGTACTTC. Its protein is CASGGRDNYEQYF.

The chain uses TRBV2 and TRBJ2-3; D assignment may be TRBD1 or TRBD2 (7 bases each). V was shortened by 7 bases and J by 8 bases, with 13 bases between the two germline ends. The CDR3 is 12 amino acids. CDR1 and CDR2 (germline): SNHLY, FYNNEI. This CDR3 is CASKREGATQYF. The CDR3 DNA reads TGTGCCAGCAAAAGGGAGGGGGCTACGCAGTATTTT. Supplemented by reference TRBV2 and TRBJ2-3, the full variable domain reads EPEVTQTPSHQVTQMGQEVILRCVPISNHLYFYWYRQILGQKVEFLVSFYNNEISEKSEIFDDQFSVERPDGSNFTLKIRSTKLEDSAMYFCASKREGATQYFGPGTRLTVL.

Notes on this clonotype: The junction departs from the called germline gene at one end, perhaps through a read error. V usage is TRBV29-1 and J usage is TRBJ2-1; TRBD2 matches at 11 bases. This CDR3 spans 15 amino acids. Per the germline V gene, CDR1 is SQVTM and CDR2 is ANQGSEA. The CDR3 loop is CSVRLAGRPGNERFF. The CDR3 DNA reads as TGCAGCGTCCGACTAGCGGGGAGGCCGGGGAATGAGCGGTTCTTC.

The gene calls are TRBV19 and TRBJ1-3; possible D gene TRBD1, 5 bases. Trimming shortened V by 7 bases and J by 5 bases, and 12 bases separated the two germline ends. This CDR3 spans 13 amino acids. Germline values: CDR1 LNHDA, CDR2 SQIVND (reference sequence). The CDR3 coding sequence is TGTGCCAGTACGGACACCGGTCGAAACACCATATATTTT. Translating it yields CASTDTGRNTIYF.

This clonotype has only a few counts. Given a much more abundant clone one base away, this may be a read error. The chain combines TRBV7-8 with TRBJ2-5, with D tentatively TRBD2 (6 bases). The CDR3 contains 16 residues. The germline CDR1 and CDR2 sequences are SGHVS and FQNEAQ. The V end lost 6 bases, the J end lost 1 base, and 18 bases lay between the germline ends. CDR3 coding DNA: TGTGCCAGCAGTCTAAGGGCGGGAAGGTTCCAAGAGACCCAGTACTTC. It translates to CASSLRAGRFQETQYF.